This T cell receptor (beta chain) was documented in a study of beta chain features in type 1 diabetes. Overall study findings and caveats: The study found moderately but significantly shorter TCRB CDR3s in all four CD4+ subsets of Type 1 diabetes patients.

For this clone: Its antigen is as yet unknown.

Germline V CDR1 and CDR2: SQVTM, ANQGSEA. The CDR3 extends over 13 amino acids. J lost 9 bases, V lost 6 bases, and 8 bases had no gene match. Sampling consisted of one heparinised blood draw per donor, averaging approximately 100 mL. Expressed TCRB transcripts got sequenced, as all isolated RNA was reverse transcribed. This table comes from immunoSEQ multiplex PCR, and its TCRdb copy is limited to in-frame clones, with some not included. The table shows fewer than 200,000 clones, with about a tenth occurring only once. This sequence originates from a man aged 25-45 years with type 1 diabetes. Sequenced material: central memory CD4+ T cells from blood. The V gene is TRBV29-1, the J gene TRBJ2-1, with TRBD1 matching over 10 bases. The CDR3 DNA reads TGCAGCGTCGACCGGGACAGGGGCTTTGAGCAGTTCTTC. This codes for CSVDRDRGFEQFF.